This TCR beta chain derives from a study of cytomegalovirus exposure and HLA in healthy donors. The overall study: Clustering assigned about four fifths of the approximately 370 genotyped donors to the Caucasian-associated ancestry cluster.

The trim removed 5 bases at V and 2 bases at J, leaving 8 bases unmatched. This CDR3 spans 15 amino acids. Germline V gene data show CDR1 as MNHEY and CDR2 as SMNVEV (reference sequence). The PCR used 60 Vbeta and 13 Jbeta primers. This table comes from immunoSEQ multiplex PCR, and its TCRdb copy is limited to in-frame clones, with some not included. The sample records about 150,000 clones, 65% to 85% being singletons. With respect to this clone: As yet, its antigen is unknown.

Overall study findings and caveats: Because they were indistinguishable, some V segments, including TRBV6-2 and TRBV6-3, were excluded.

This TCR came from a male donor in good health and CMV-seronegative. The V call is TRBV27, the J call TRBJ2-7; 8 nucleotides agree with TRBD1. Sequenced material: PBMCs. The DNA for the CDR3 is TGTGCCAGCAGTGCCTCCGGGACAGGACCCTACGAGCAGTACTTC. This encodes CASSASGTGPYEQYF.